The sequence of this T cell receptor (beta chain) was determined in a study of T cells in Graves' hyperthyroidism and ophthalmopathy. The overall study: Peripheral blood was collected at initial diagnosis, before any treatment.

Germline V gene lookup returns CDR1 LNHDA and CDR2 SQIVND (reference sequence). V was trimmed by 3 bases and J by 3 bases, leaving 18 bases between them. This CDR3 is built from 16 residues. Reasons for excluding patients were uncontrolled infection, other autoimmune disease, pregnancy or lactation. This clonotype was detected only a few times. Amplified regions were TCR beta CDR3 sequences from RNA transcripts. Using the HTBI primer set, a first-round RT-PCR was run on the TCR CDR3. TCRdb independently ran MiXCR on the multiplex PCR reads; one entry per CDR3 protein. The data contain more than 550,000 distinct CDR3 sequences, roughly 17% of them singletons.

Material: blood. The chain carries TRBV19 and TRBJ2-7; unclear D gene. The sequence was obtained from a middle-aged man with Graves' hyperthyroidism. The chain's CDR3 is CASSMGSRPAVYEQYF. The CDR3 DNA reads as TGTGCCAGTAGTATGGGAAGCCGTCCGGCGGTCTACGAGCAGTACTTC.